What follows are 5 T cell receptor beta chains derived from one specimen sequenced in a study of shared clonotypes between healthy human individuals (TCRdb year 2020). The receptor library was made with the immunoSEQ multiplex PCR assay. TCRdb stores this immuneACCESS table with in-frame sequences only. Part of the clones is absent; in the studies checked, under half of the shortfall reflects unresolved V genes, and no reason is known for the rest. In this sample the table shows millions of clones, more than 85% of which occur a single time. Together, the top ten hold 1.5% to 2% of the sample. CD8 naive samples consisted of CD45RO-negative cells that were positively selected for CCR7, yielding a CD45RA+CCR7+ population without TemRA cells. The source material was naive CD8+ T cells from PBMCs. The intended sense of this specimen's cell subset or site label: CD45RA+CCR7+. The receptors stem from a man aged 18 to 29 in good health. Some clones in this sample may be carry-over from other donors' samples.

The DNA for the CDR3 is TGTGCCAGCAGTTTATCGATCGGGGGGAACTACGAGCAGTACTTC. Amino acids: CASSLSIGGNYEQYF. This chain uses TRBV27 with TRBJ2-7; 7 nucleotides align to TRBD2. The CDR3 consists of 15 residues. Germline loops: CDR1 MNHEY, CDR2 SMNVEV (reference sequence). The V segment lost 0 bases and the J segment 3 bases; nucleotides outside the gene matches: 5.

V and J are TRBV4-1 and TRBJ2-7; 7 positions agree with TRBD1. The CDR3 consists of 14 residues. Germline trimming cut 3 bases from V and 6 bases from J; bases unmatched to any gene: 8. Looked up from germline, CDR1 is MGHRA and CDR2 is YSYEKL. The CDR3 here is CASSHAQGLAEQYF. DNA for the CDR3: TGCGCCAGCAGCCATGCACAGGGGTTGGCCGAGCAGTACTTC.

This clone was seen only once. The V gene is TRBV6-1, the J gene TRBJ2-7; D not resolved. V was trimmed by 4 bases and J by 3 bases, leaving 16 bases between them. This CDR3 contains 15 residues. Germline CDR1 MNHNS, CDR2 SASEGT. This CDR3 reads CASSAETAEDYEQYF. CDR3 coding DNA: TGTGCCAGCAGTGCCGAAACGGCAGAAGACTACGAGCAGTACTTC.

In this sample, this clone turned up once. The V and J genes are TRBV7-9 and TRBJ2-2; 7 bases are shared with TRBD1. The V gene's germline CDR1 is SEHNR and CDR2 FQNEAQ (reference sequence). The CDR3 spans 15 residues. The junction had 1 base not matched to a gene; V was cut back by 0 bases and J by 3 bases. CDR3 sequence: CASSLADRDTGELFF. As DNA, the CDR3 is TGTGCCAGCAGCTTAGCTGACAGGGACACCGGGGAGCTGTTTTTT.

This chain uses TRBV10-3 with TRBJ2-1; 10 bases are a match to TRBD2. The junction had 8 bases not matched to a gene; V was cut back by 9 bases and J by 0 bases. The length of the CDR3 is 16 residues. Germline lookup yields CDR1 ENHRY and CDR2 SYGVKD. The CDR3 sequence is CAIGTSGTYSYNEQFF. The CDR3, as DNA: TGTGCCATAGGCACTAGCGGGACCTACTCCTACAATGAGCAGTTCTTC.